Listed below are T cell receptor beta chains from one sample, sequenced in a study of cytomegalovirus exposure and HLA in healthy donors. Data came from immunoSEQ multiplex PCR; TCRdb stores just in-frame clones and leaves some out. The repertoire holds 150,000 to 200,000 clones, 77% seen once, with 1.4% in the top ten. The sequenced sample was PBMCs. These receptors originate from a woman in her twenties or thirties in good health and CMV-seropositive. The CDR3 runs from the conserved cysteine through the conserved F or W. The D gene is left open where the match is weak. For some rows the clone size is stated as once, few or many, or as a class when expanded; others skip it.

V: TRBV11-3
D: NA
J: TRBJ2-5
size: once
CDR3: CASSARRGQETQYF
DNA: TGTGCCAGCAGCGCCCGTAGGGGCCAAGAGACCCAGTACTTC

V: TRBV19
D: TRBD1
J: TRBJ2-7
size: NA
CDR3: CASSTFPPGTGGILGYEQYF
DNA: TGTGCCAGTAGTACCTTCCCCCCTGGGACAGGGGGTATTTTGGGGTACGAGCAGTACTTC

V: TRBV28
D: TRBD1
J: TRBJ2-7
size: NA
CDR3: CASSLQGALGEQYF
DNA: TGTGCCAGCAGTCTACAGGGGGCTCTTGGCGAGCAGTACTTC

V: TRBV6-4
D: TRBD1
J: TRBJ1-2
size: NA
CDR3: CASSGTGVGGYTF
DNA: TGTGCCAGCAGTGGGACAGGAGTTGGTGGCTACACCTTC

V: TRBV4-1
D: TRBD1
J: TRBJ1-4
size: once
CDR3: CASSRPPGQGGNLANEKLFF
DNA: TGCGCCAGCAGCCGACCCCCGGGACAGGGAGGCAATTTGGCTAATGAAAAACTGTTTTTT

V: TRBV11-3
D: NA
J: TRBJ2-7
size: NA
CDR3: CASSPRDRPNVGYF
DNA: TGTGCCAGCAGCCCGCGGGACCGACCGAACGTCGGGTACTTC

V: TRBV19
D: NA
J: TRBJ2-7
size: few
CDR3: CASSMTGYEQYF
DNA: TGTGCCAGTAGTATGACAGGTTACGAGCAGTACTTC

V: TRBV7-8
D: TRBD2
J: TRBJ2-3
size: NA
CDR3: CASSWDRTSGRRDTQYF
DNA: TGTGCCAGCAGCTGGGACCGGACTAGCGGGAGGAGGGATACGCAGTATTTT

V: TRBV28
D: NA
J: TRBJ2-6
size: once
CDR3: CASSPHHSGANVLTF
DNA: TGTGCCAGCAGTCCACACCACTCTGGGGCCAACGTCCTGACTTTC

V: TRBV7-8
D: NA
J: TRBJ1-3
size: NA
CDR3: CASSFNPAPGLAGNTIYF
DNA: TGTGCCAGCAGCTTTAACCCGGCACCGGGACTGGCAGGAAACACCATATATTTT

V: TRBV19
D: NA
J: TRBJ2-7
size: NA
CDR3: CASSIGRVYEQYF
DNA: TGTGCCAGTAGTATCGGCAGGGTCTACGAGCAGTACTTC

V: TRBV2
D: NA
J: TRBJ2-5
size: NA
CDR3: CASTPAGQETQYF
DNA: TGTGCCAGCACTCCGGCAGGGCAAGAGACCCAGTACTTC

V: TRBV19
D: TRBD1
J: TRBJ2-3
size: NA
CDR3: CASRDRGRASTDTQYF
DNA: TGTGCCAGTCGTGACAGGGGGCGGGCTAGCACAGATACGCAGTATTTT

V: TRBV7-8
D: NA
J: TRBJ1-1
size: few
CDR3: CASSFLPGEVGGNTEAFF
DNA: TGTGCCAGCAGCTTTTTACCGGGAGAAGTGGGGGGGAACACTGAAGCTTTCTTT

V: TRBV6-1
D: NA
J: TRBJ2-5
size: NA
CDR3: CASIYIFSGQETQYF
DNA: TGTGCCAGCATTTATATCTTCTCGGGCCAAGAGACCCAGTACTTC

V: TRBV7-6
D: NA
J: TRBJ2-3
size: NA
CDR3: CASSSDTYETDTQYF
DNA: TGTGCCAGCAGCTCAGACACCTACGAGACAGATACGCAGTATTTT

V: TRBV29-1
D: NA
J: TRBJ2-1
size: NA
CDR3: CSAEIYNEQFF
DNA: TGCAGCGCCGAGATTTACAATGAGCAGTTCTTC

V: TRBV19
D: NA
J: TRBJ1-1
size: few
CDR3: CASNEGYTEAFF
DNA: TGTGCCAGTAATGAGGGCTACACTGAAGCTTTCTTT

V: TRBV5-1
D: TRBD1
J: TRBJ2-7
size: NA
CDR3: CASSLGTATYEQYF
DNA: TGCGCCAGCAGCCTTGGGACAGCCACCTACGAGCAGTACTTC